These 20 T cell receptor beta chains were sequenced from one sample in a study of blood T cell repertoires in COVID-19. Clones were sequenced by immunoSEQ multiplex PCR, and TCRdb holds only the in-frame ones, with some missing. The table lists 110,000 or so clones, around 90% of them singletons, with approximately 4.2% in the top ten. Sequences were obtained from peripheral blood. Receptors originate from a woman between 45 and 65 years old with acute or convalescent COVID-19.

The V gene is TRBV4-1, the J gene TRBJ2-7, with 10 positions matching TRBD1. After removal of 3 bases from V and 4 bases from J, the junction contained 3 bases not matched to a gene. Germline loops: CDR1 MGHRA, CDR2 YSYEKL. The CDR3 contains 14 residues. In nucleotides, the CDR3 is TGCGCCAGCAGCCAGGGACAGGGGTCTTACGAGCAGTACTTC. Translated, it gives CASSQGQGSYEQYF.

The table lists this clone with a count of one. This chain connects TRBV9 to TRBJ1-3, with TRBD1 matching 9 bases. The V gene's germline CDR1 is SGDLS and CDR2 YYNGEE. V lost 0 bases to trimming and J lost 0 bases; unmatched junction nucleotides: 1. The CDR3 has 16 residues. The CDR3: CASSVATGGSGNTIYF. The DNA for the CDR3 is TGTGCCAGCAGCGTAGCGACAGGGGGCTCTGGAAACACCATATATTTT.

CDR3 DNA sequence: TGTGCCAGCAGCCAACTTGGGACAATTAGCACAGATACGCAGTATTTT. It translates to CASSQLGTISTDTQYF. This chain uses TRBV14 with TRBJ2-3; TRBD1 might be the D (6 bases). In germline, CDR1 is SGHDN, CDR2 FVKESK. V lost 2 bases, J lost 0 bases, and 12 bases lay in between. The CDR3 runs to 16 residues.

The genes are TRBV25-1 and TRBJ2-2; TRBD1 aligns across 7 bases. V shed 6 bases, J shed 3 bases, and the junction held 4 bases outside the gene matches. The CDR3 sequence is 14 residues long. Germline CDR1 and CDR2: MGHDK and SYGVNS. The CDR3 loop reads CASRTGVDTGELFF. CDR3 in DNA: TGTGCCAGCAGAACAGGGGTCGACACCGGGGAGCTGTTTTTT.

The chain joins TRBV6-2 or TRBV6-3 to TRBJ1-5, with D perhaps TRBD1 (5 bases). The CDR3 totals 16 residues. V lost 0 bases to trimming and J lost 0 bases, with 9 bases between them. The germline gives CDR1 MNHEY, CDR2 SVGEGT. The CDR3 loop reads CASSYSTDHSNQPQHF. CDR3 in DNA: TGTGCCAGCAGTTACTCGACAGATCATAGCAATCAGCCCCAGCATTTT.

The chain has TRBV27 and TRBJ1-1, with D unresolved. Deletions cut 3 bases from V and 5 bases from J, with 10 bases between. This CDR3 is built from 13 residues. Germline assignment: CDR1 MNHEY and CDR2 SMNVEV (reference sequence). Written as DNA, the CDR3 is TGTGCCAGCAGTTTCCGGGGTGAAACTGAAGCTTTCTTT. The encoded protein is CASSFRGETEAFF.

The chain is built from TRBV5-8 and TRBJ1-5, with D perhaps matching TRBD1 (5 bases). The length of the CDR3 is 14 residues. V lost 3 bases and J lost 3, with 10 bases in between. The germline V gene has CDR1 SGHTS and CDR2 YDEGEE. The DNA for the CDR3 is TGTGCCAGCAGCTCCCGGACACCCAATCAGCCCCAGCATTTT. Translation: CASSSRTPNQPQHF.

The genes are TRBV3-1 (or the pseudogene TRBV3-2) and TRBJ1-2; perhaps TRBD1 as D (5 bases). The CDR3 has 10 residues. Germline CDR1 is LGHDT and CDR2 is YNNKEL (reference sequence). The ends were cut back, 5 bases at V and 8 bases at J, with 6 bases in the middle. The CDR3 region has the DNA TGTGCCAGCAGCGGGGCGGGCTACACCTTC. Amino acids: CASSGAGYTF.

The V and J genes are TRBV11-2 and TRBJ2-5; D not resolved. Trimming removed 4 bases from V and 3 bases from J, with 3 bases in between. The CDR3 has 11 residues. Germline V CDR1 and CDR2: SGHAT, FQNNGV. The DNA for the CDR3 is TGTGCCAGCAGCTCTAAAGAGACCCAGTACTTC. It encodes CASSSKETQYF.

This clone appeared once. The gene calls are TRBV2 and TRBJ2-5; TRBD1 matches 8 bases. This CDR3 has 12 amino acids. V dropped 8 bases and J dropped 3; count of bases not matched to a gene: 2. CDR1 is SNHLY and CDR2 is FYNNEI in the germline V gene. As DNA, the CDR3 is TGTGCCAGCGACAGGGGCGAAGAGACCCAGTACTTC. This sequence encodes CASDRGEETQYF.

This chain links TRBV19 with TRBJ2-3, with no clear D. V was pared by 9 bases and J by 1 base, with 11 bases between. Germline V CDR1 and CDR2: LNHDA, SQIVND (reference sequence). The CDR3 totals 13 residues. The CDR3 spells CASRFAGTDTQYF. CDR3 DNA: TGTGCCAGCCGGTTCGCGGGCACAGATACGCAGTATTTT.

The chain links TRBV19 to TRBJ2-1, with 12 positions matching TRBD1. Germline trimming cut 11 bases from V and 0 bases from J; bases unmatched to any gene: 17. Per germline, CDR1 LNHDA and CDR2 SQIVND (reference sequence). The CDR3 runs to 19 residues. CDR3 DNA: TGTGCCTCACAGGGCCCGGGACAGGGGGCGATGGGCTCCTACAATGAGCAGTTCTTC. Amino acid sequence: CASQGPGQGAMGSYNEQFF. The full variable domain, in which reference TRBV19 and TRBJ2-1 provide the parts outside the CDR3, is DGGITQSPKYLFRKEGQNVTLSCEQNLNHDAMYWYRQDPGQGLRLIYYSQIVNDFQKGDIAEGYSVSREKKESFPLTVTSAQKNPTAFYLCASQGPGQGAMGSYNEQFFGPGTRLTVL.

The CDR3: CASSKPRSGLLNTEAFF. The CDR3 nucleotides read TGTGCCAGCAGCAAACCCCGCAGCGGACTCCTAAACACTGAAGCTTTCTTT. The chain couples TRBV21-1 to TRBJ1-1. TRBV21-1 is a known pseudogene. The CDR3 extends over 17 amino acids.

The sample holds one count of this clone. This rearrangement joins TRBV7-2 to TRBJ2-7, with a tentative D call TRBD1 (6 bases). The CDR3 loop spans 14 amino acids. Trimming stripped 0 bases from V and 3 bases from J, with 9 bases between. CDR1 and CDR2 from the germline V gene are SGHTA and FQGNSA. In nucleotides, the CDR3 is TGTGCCAGCAGCTTAGCGGTGACAGGCTACGAGCAGTACTTC. It is translated as CASSLAVTGYEQYF. Together with reference TRBV7-2 and TRBJ2-7, the CDR3 gives the full variable domain: GAGVSQSPSNKVTEKGKDVELRCDPISGHTALYWYRQSLGQGLEFLIYFQGNSAPDKSGLPSDRFSAERTGGSVSTLTIQRTQQEDSAVYLCASSLAVTGYEQYFGPGTRLTVT.

The rearrangement links TRBV18 to TRBJ1-5; perhaps TRBD1 as D (5 bases). This CDR3 is built from 14 residues. V lost 4 bases and J 0 bases, leaving 7 bases between the germline ends. Germline CDR1 and CDR2: KGHSH and LQKENI. The CDR3 here is CASSLGVSNQPQHF. The CDR3 nucleotides are TGTGCCAGCTCACTAGGGGTTAGCAATCAGCCCCAGCATTTT. The variable domain in full, with the rest retrieved from reference TRBV18 and TRBJ1-5, is NAGVMQNPRHLVRRRGQEARLRCSPMKGHSHVYWYRQLPEEGLKFMVYLQKENIIDESGMPKERFSAEFPKEGPSILRIQQVVRGDSAAYFCASSLGVSNQPQHFGDGTRLSIL.

The V gene is TRBV12-5, the J gene TRBJ1-4; D might be TRBD1 (6 bases). Germline CDR1 LGHNT, CDR2 FRNRAP. The V end was cut by 4 bases, the J end by 3 bases, with 12 bases between. The CDR3 totals 15 residues. This chain's CDR3 is CASGSPDSSNEKLFF. The CDR3 nucleotides read TGTGCTAGTGGTTCGCCGGACAGCTCTAATGAAAAACTGTTTTTT.

The chain couples TRBV19 to TRBJ1-2; 9 bases agree with TRBD1. This CDR3 region has 14 residues. The trim removed 3 bases at V and 7 bases at J, leaving 6 bases unmatched. Germline CDR1 and CDR2: LNHDA and SQIVND (reference sequence). CDR3 protein: CASSIVQGASGYTF. The CDR3, as DNA: TGTGCCAGTAGTATCGTACAGGGGGCGAGTGGCTACACCTTC.

The chain has TRBV14 and TRBJ2-7, with D unresolved. This CDR3 has 14 residues. V lost 0 bases, J lost 5 bases, and 11 bases lay in between. Germline V gene lookup returns CDR1 SGHDN and CDR2 FVKESK. The CDR3 nucleotides read TGTGCCAGCAGCCAAGATGGCAGGTTCCACGAGCAGTACTTC. This codes for CASSQDGRFHEQYF.

The chain couples TRBV7-8 to TRBJ2-5; 7 bases agree with TRBD1. Trimming at V came to 2 bases and at J to 5 bases, leaving 8 bases not matched to a gene. There are 15 residues in the CDR3. CDR1 is SGHVS and CDR2 is FQNEAQ in the germline V gene. The CDR3: CASSLNRGISETQYF. CDR3 sequence (DNA): TGTGCCAGCAGCTTAAACAGGGGTATATCGGAGACCCAGTACTTC.

The chain carries TRBV18 and TRBJ2-2, with a tentative D call TRBD1 (5 bases). V shed 0 bases and J shed 4 bases, with 9 bases lying between them. The CDR3 has 15 amino acids. Germline CDR1 is KGHSH and CDR2 is LQKENI. As DNA, the CDR3 is TGTGCCAGCTCACCACCGGGGCGGAGCACCGGGGAGCTGTTTTTT. It codes for CASSPPGRSTGELFF.